One T cell receptor (beta chain) is described in this entry. Its specific antigen is unknown. There are no base qualities to consult, and no much larger clone falls within one base. The data derive from a study of cytotoxic CD8 clonotypes in ibrutinib-treated CLL (dated by TCRdb to about 2021). For the study in its entirety: The cohort included some 14 treatment-naive and roughly ten relapsed/refractory patients; about 18 were IGHV unmutated. Responses were partial in some 24 patients and complete in 2; after median about 70 months follow-up, about 14 stayed in remission and around 12 progressed. Response samples were taken after a median of around 13 months on treatment, ranging from about 6 to 36 months. On average, each sample had about 260,000 productive templates and approximately 100,000 productive rearrangements. Longitudinal samples were obtainable from about 30% of the 86 participants in the trial. Cryopreserved peripheral blood mononuclear cells were collected before treatment, at response, and at either disease progression or sustained remission. Every remission and progressive disease sample was obtained while ibrutinib was still being received by the patients. Findings and caveats that apply to the study as a whole: Lymph node repertoires were not examined, and the timing of sampling was not matched between patients in sustained remission and those whose disease progressed. Baseline clonality exceeded that of age-matched healthy donors and correlated strongly with circulating CD8+ T-cell counts. Public clonotypes were rare and either shrank or stayed stable during treatment, and the rise in clonality at ibrutinib response reflected expansion of private clonotypes. Clonality increased at ibrutinib response, stayed stable in sustained remission, and fell back toward baseline at progression.

A MiSeq instrument was used for deep resolution sequencing, which targeted depths ranging from 1 in 1 million up to 1 in 200,000 T cells, with coverage averaging 10x for each clonotype. TCR beta libraries were generated with the immunoSEQ hsTCRB Kit. On the authors' methods: Data were analyzed with ImmunoSEQ Data Assistant and ImmunoSEQ Analyzer, with V, D and J genes assigned per IMGT definitions. Clonality, with values ranging from 0 to 1, was calculated as one minus the normalized Shannon entropy of productive rearrangement frequencies. Only overrepresented clonotypes making up at least 0.05% of the repertoire of each patient were included in the public clonotype analysis. Repertoires from some 13 age-matched healthy donors in immuneACCESS were used as clonality controls. The table was pulled from immuneACCESS by TCRdb, which kept in-frame rearrangements only. Such tables lose some clones; where checked, under half of the loss comes from unresolved V genes, and the rest has no known cause. Clonal size and the V and J genes are those of that table, whereas D and trimming came from the DNA. A total of about 200,000 clones appear in this sample, about three quarters of them only once. Approximately 6.3% of the sample lies in the top ten.

CDR1 is given as MNHNY and CDR2 as SVGAGI, both from the germline V gene (reference sequence). At the junction V is shortened by 7 bases and J by 0 bases, with 16 bases in between. The CDR3 spans 16 residues, from the cysteine through the phenylalanine. The retained sequence is limited to the CDR3, 48 bases, with the frame set at the first base. Sample time point, as interpreted from the label and publication: 12 months on ibrutinib. For TCR beta library preparation, roughly 2 micrograms of genomic DNA were extracted from the cryopreserved PBMCs. Longitudinal blood samples from CLL patients on ibrutinib monotherapy were analyzed using high-throughput TCR beta sequencing. Patients were enrolled in a phase 2 open-label single-center ibrutinib monotherapy trial.

The chain is assembled from TRBV6-6 and TRBJ1-3; TRBD1 is perhaps the D gene, given 6 matching bases. Specimen: PBMCs, collected after 12 months of ibrutinib treatment. This clonotype originated in a human donor with chronic lymphocytic leukemia. The DNA sequence is given as TGTGCCAGCAACTTACAGGGCCCAAGCTCTGGAAACACCATATATTTT. It specifies CASNLQGPSSGNTIYF.